Sequencing of this TCR beta chain was carried out in a study of cytomegalovirus exposure and HLA in healthy donors. Study-wide results and caveats: First-cohort TCR clusters tended to co-occur in the 120 or so validation repertoires, a later analysis found. Accounts indicate the classifier identified cytomegalovirus status with strong specificity and sensitivity. The dataset shows that most TCR sequences were rare, while some public TCRs occurred in many donors.

Profiling relied on immunoSEQ multiplex PCR, and the TCRdb table lists in-frame clones only, not all of them. The repertoire has 140,000 or so clones, roughly 89% of them found once; the top ten carry 9% to 9.5%. From the 120-subject validation cohort, which was separate from the roughly 690-subject first cohort, the donors were drawn. The CDR3 is 15 amino acids. V dropped 3 bases and J dropped 4; count of bases not matched to a gene: 4. CDR1 and CDR2 (germline): MNHEY, SMNVEV (reference sequence). About this clone: The antigen is not known.

The clonotype originates from a woman aged 18-35 years in good health and CMV-seropositive. The chain couples TRBV27 to TRBJ2-7; 12 nucleotides align to TRBD2. The sequenced material came from PBMCs. CDR3 in amino acids: CASSFLAGGDYEQYF. The CDR3 DNA reads as TGTGCCAGCAGTTTTCTAGCGGGGGGGGATTACGAGCAGTACTTC.